This TCR beta chain was recorded in a study of siplizumab effects on memory and regulatory T cells. The study, taken as a whole, reports: Only a minor fraction of alloreactive clones mapped to unstimulated subsets. A major contribution to the alloresponse seemed to be made by naive T cells, which seemed more diverse than memory cells. In controls, 26.9% of mappable alloreactive CD4+ clones were Treg-derived on average, versus 68.8% with siplizumab. Suppression by proliferating Tregs derived from siplizumab cultures was not verified.

Measured with immunoSEQ multiplex PCR; TCRdb has only the in-frame clones, and not every one. The sample yields tens of thousands of clones, approximately 88% seen once. With regard to this clone: The antigen is not known.

The CDR3 consists of 16 residues. V lost 4 bases, J lost 0 bases, and 8 bases stayed unmatched. Germline CDR1 reads SGHRS; CDR2 reads YFSETQ. The chain joins TRBV5-1 to TRBJ1-2, with 8 nucleotides matching TRBD1. This clonotype was obtained from a human donor in good health. Sequencing was done on a sample of Tregs sorted from blood. In DNA form, the CDR3 reads TGCGCCAGCAGCGGCTCGACAGGGGTTACTAACTATGGCTACACCTTC. Its translation is CASSGSTGVTNYGYTF.